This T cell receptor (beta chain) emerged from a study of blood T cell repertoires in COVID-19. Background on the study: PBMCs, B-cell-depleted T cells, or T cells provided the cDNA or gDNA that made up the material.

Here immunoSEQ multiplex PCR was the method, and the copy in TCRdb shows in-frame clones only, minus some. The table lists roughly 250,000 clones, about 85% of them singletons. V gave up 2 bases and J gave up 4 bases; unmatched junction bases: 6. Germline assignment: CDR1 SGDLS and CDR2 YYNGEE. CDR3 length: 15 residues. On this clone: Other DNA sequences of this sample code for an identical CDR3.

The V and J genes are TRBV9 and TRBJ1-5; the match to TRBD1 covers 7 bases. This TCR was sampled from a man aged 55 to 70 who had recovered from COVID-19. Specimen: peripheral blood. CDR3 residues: CASSVGTGVNQPQHF. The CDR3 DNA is TGTGCCAGCAGCGTGGGCACAGGGGTAAATCAGCCCCAGCATTTT. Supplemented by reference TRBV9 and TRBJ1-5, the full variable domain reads DSGVTQTPKHLITATGQRVTLRCSPRSGDLSVYWYQQSLDQGLQFLIQYYNGEERAKGNILERFSAQQFPDLHSELNLSSLELGDSALYFCASSVGTGVNQPQHFGDGTRLSIL.